This TCR beta chain was captured by sequencing in a study of T cell changes during pregnancy in multiple sclerosis. Libraries were prepared by immunoSEQ multiplex PCR; TCRdb keeps only in-frame clonotypes and omits some of them. The profile shows about 33,000 clones, 90% to 95% of them singletons. The CDR3 is 13 amino acids. CDR1 is SGHAT and CDR2 is FQDESV in the germline V gene (reference sequence). The germline V and J ends were trimmed by 0 bases and 9 bases, with 9 bases remaining between them. The sequence was collected from a female donor in good health, enrolled as a control in a pregnancy study. Here the sequenced sample was CD4+ T cells from peripheral blood mononuclear cells, taken in the third trimester of pregnancy. V is TRBV11-1 and J is TRBJ2-1; D is uncertain. The CDR3 here is CASSLAVYGEQFF. The CDR3 region has the DNA TGTGCCAGCAGCTTAGCGGTTTACGGTGAGCAGTTCTTC. Supplemented by reference TRBV11-1 and TRBJ2-1, the full variable domain reads EAEVAQSPRYKITEKSQAVAFWCDPISGHATLYWYRQILGQGPELLVQFQDESVVDDSQLPKDRFSAERLKGVDSTLKIQPAELGDSAMYLCASSLAVYGEQFFGPGTRLTVL.